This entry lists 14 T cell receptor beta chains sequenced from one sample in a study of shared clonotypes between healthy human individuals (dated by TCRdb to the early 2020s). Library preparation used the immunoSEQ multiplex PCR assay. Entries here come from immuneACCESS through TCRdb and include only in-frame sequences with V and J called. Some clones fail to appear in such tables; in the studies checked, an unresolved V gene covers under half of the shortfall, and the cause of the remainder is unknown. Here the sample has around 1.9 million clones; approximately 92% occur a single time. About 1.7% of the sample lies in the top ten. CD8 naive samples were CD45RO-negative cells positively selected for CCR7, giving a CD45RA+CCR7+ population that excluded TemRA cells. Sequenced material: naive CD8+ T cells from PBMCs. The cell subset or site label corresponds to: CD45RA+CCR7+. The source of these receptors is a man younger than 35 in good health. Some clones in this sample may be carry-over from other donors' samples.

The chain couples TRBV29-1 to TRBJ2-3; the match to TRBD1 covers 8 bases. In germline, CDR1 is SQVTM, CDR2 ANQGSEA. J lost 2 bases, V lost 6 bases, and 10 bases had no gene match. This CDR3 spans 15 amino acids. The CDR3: CSVTGQGVYTDTQYF. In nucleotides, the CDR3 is TGCAGCGTGACCGGACAGGGAGTTTACACAGATACGCAGTATTTT.

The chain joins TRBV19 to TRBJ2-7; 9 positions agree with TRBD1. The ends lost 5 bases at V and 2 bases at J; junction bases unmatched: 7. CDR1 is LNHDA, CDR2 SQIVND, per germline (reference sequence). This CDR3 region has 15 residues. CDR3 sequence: CASSARDRDAYEQYF. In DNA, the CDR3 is TGTGCCAGTAGTGCCCGGGACAGGGACGCCTACGAGCAGTACTTC.

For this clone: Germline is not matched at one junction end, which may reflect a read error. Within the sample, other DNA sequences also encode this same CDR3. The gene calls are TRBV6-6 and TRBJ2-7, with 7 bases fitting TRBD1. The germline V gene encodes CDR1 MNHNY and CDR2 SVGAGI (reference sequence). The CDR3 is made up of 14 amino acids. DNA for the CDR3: TGTGCCAACTCAGAAGGGGGCCTGGGGTACGAACAGTACTTC. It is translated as CANSEGGLGYEQYF.

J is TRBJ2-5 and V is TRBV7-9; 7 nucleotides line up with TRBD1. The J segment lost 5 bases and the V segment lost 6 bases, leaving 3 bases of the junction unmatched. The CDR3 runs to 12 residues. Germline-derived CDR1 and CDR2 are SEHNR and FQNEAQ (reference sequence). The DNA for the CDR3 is TGTGCCAGCAGAGGGACAGCGGAGACCCAGTACTTC. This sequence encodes CASRGTAETQYF.

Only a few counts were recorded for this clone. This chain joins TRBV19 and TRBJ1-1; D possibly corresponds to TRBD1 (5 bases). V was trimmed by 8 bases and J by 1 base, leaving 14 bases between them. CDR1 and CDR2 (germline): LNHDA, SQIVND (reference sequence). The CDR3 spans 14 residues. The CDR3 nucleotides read TGTGCCAGTCGATTGACAGCGTCGAACACTGAAGCTTTCTTT. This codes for CASRLTASNTEAFF.

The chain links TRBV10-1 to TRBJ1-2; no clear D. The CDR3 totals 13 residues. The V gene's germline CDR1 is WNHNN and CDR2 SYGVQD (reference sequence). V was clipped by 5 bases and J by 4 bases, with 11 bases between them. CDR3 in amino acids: CASSPDRGYGYTF. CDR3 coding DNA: TGCGCCAGCAGTCCGGACCGAGGCTATGGCTACACCTTC.

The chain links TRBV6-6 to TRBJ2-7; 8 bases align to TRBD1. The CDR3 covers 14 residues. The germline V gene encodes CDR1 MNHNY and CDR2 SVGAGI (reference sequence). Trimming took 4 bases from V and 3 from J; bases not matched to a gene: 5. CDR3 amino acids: CASSFRTGLYEQYF. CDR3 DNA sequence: TGTGCCAGCAGTTTTAGGACAGGGCTCTACGAGCAGTACTTC.

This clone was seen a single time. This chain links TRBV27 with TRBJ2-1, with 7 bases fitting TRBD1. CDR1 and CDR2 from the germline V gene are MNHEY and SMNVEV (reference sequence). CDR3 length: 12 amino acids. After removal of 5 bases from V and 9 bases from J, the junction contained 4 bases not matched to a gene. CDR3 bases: TGTGCCAGCAGTCTCCGACAGGGTGAGCAGTTCTTC. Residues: CASSLRQGEQFF.

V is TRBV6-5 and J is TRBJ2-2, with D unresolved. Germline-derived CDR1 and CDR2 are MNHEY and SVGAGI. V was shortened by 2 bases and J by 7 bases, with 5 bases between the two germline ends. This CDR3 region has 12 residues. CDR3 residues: CASSYQVGELFF. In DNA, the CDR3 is TGTGCCAGCAGTTACCAGGTCGGGGAGCTGTTTTTT.

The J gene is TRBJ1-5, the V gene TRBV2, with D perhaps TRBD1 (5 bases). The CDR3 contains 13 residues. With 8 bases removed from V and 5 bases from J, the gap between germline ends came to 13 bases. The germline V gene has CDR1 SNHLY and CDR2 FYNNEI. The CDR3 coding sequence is TGTGCCAGCGGGATGATGGGGGATCAGCCCCAGCATTTT. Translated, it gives CASGMMGDQPQHF.

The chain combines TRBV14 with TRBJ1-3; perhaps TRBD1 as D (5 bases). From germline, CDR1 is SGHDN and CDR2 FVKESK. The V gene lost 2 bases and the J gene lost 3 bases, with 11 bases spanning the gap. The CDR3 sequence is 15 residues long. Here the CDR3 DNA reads TGTGCCAGCAGCCAAACAGCAGGGCTTGGAAACACCATATATTTT. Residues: CASSQTAGLGNTIYF.

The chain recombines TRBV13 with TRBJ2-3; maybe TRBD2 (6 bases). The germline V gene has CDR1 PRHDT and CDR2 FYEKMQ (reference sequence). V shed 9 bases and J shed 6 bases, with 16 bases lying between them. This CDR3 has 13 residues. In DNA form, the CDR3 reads TGTGCCAGTATGGGACTGTCAACGGATACGCAGTATTTT. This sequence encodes CASMGLSTDTQYF. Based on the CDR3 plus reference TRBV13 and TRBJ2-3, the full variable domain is AAGVIQSPRHLIKEKRETATLKCYPIPRHDTVYWYQQGPGQDPQFLISFYEKMQSDKGSIPDRFSAQQFSDYHSELNMSSLELGDSALYFCASMGLSTDTQYFGPGTRLTVL.

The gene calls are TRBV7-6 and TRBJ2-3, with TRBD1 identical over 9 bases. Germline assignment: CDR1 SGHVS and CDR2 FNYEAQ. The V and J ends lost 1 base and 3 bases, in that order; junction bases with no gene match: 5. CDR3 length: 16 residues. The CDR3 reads CASSLVGTGWTDTQYF. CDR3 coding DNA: TGTGCCAGCAGCTTAGTGGGGACAGGGTGGACAGATACGCAGTATTTT.

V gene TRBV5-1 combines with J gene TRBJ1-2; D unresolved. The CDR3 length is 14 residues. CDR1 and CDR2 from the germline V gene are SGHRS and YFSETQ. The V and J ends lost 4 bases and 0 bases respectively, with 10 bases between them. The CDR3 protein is CASSHQGTNYGYTF. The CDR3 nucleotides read TGCGCCAGCAGCCACCAAGGAACTAACTATGGCTACACCTTC.